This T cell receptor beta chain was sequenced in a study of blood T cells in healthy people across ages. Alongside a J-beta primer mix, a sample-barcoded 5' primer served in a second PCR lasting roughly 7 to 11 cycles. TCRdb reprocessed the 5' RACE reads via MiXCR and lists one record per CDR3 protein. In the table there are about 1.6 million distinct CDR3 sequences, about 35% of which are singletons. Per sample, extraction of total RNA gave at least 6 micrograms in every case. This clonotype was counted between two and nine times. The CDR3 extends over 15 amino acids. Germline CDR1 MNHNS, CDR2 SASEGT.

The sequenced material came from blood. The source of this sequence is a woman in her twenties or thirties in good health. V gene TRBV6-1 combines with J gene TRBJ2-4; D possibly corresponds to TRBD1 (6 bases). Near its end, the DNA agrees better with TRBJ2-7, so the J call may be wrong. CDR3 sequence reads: CASSFLVQGVDEQYF. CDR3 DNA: TGTGCCAGCAGTTTTTTGGTACAGGGCGTCGACGAGCAGTACTTC.